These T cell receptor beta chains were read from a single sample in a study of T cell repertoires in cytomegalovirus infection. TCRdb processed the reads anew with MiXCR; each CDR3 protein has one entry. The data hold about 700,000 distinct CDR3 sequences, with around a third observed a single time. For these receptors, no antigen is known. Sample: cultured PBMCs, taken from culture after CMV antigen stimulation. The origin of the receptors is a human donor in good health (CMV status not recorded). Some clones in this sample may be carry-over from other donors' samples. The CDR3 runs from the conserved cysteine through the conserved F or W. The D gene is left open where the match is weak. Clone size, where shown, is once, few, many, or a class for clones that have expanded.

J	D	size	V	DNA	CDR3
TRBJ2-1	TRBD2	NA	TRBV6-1	TGTGCCAGCAGTGAAGCTGTAGCGGGGGGGTACAATGAGCAGTTCTTC	CASSEAVAGGYNEQFF
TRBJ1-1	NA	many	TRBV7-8	TGTGCCAGCAGCTGGGGGGGGGAATTCACTGAAGCTTTCTTT	CASSWGGEFTEAFF
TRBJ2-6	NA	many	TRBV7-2	TGTGCCAGCAGCTTACTGGAGTCTGGGGCCAACGTCCTGACTTTC	CASSLLESGANVLTF
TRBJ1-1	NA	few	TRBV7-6	TGTGCCAGCAGCCGAAATCGGGACGGTGAAGCTTTCTTT	CASSRNRDGEAFF
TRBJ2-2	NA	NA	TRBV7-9	TGTGCCAGCAGGGAATCCATCCGGGGACCCGGGGAGCTGTTTTTT	CASRESIRGPGELFF
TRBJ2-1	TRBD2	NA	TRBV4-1	TGCGCCAGCAGCCAAGCTCTTACGGGGGGGATCTACAATGAGCAGTTCTTC	CASSQALTGGIYNEQFF
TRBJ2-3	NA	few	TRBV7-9	TGTGCCGGAGGACTTCCCTCTAGCACAGATACGCAGTATTTT	CAGGLPSSTDTQYF
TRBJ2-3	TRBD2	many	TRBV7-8	TGTGCCAGCAGCCTTCCCGGGACTAGCGGGACGGATACGCAGTATTTT	CASSLPGTSGTDTQYF
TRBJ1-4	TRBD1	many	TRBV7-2	TGTGCCAGCAGCTTAGCCCAGGGGGCGGCTACGAGTAATGAAAAACTGTTTTTT	CASSLAQGAATSNEKLFF
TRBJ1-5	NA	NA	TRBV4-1	TGCGCCAGCAGCCAAGATGACAGAAATCAGCCCCAGCATTTT	CASSQDDRNQPQHF
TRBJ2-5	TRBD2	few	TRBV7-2	TGTGCCAGCAGCTTAAGAGGACTAGGTCTGTTGACCCAGTACTTC	CASSLRGLGLLTQYF
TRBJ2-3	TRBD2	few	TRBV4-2	TGTGCCAGCAGCCAATCGGGACTAGCGGGGTCCCAGGCAGATACGCAGTATTTT	CASSQSGLAGSQADTQYF
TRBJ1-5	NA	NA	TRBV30	TGTGCCTGGACATCCGGCAGTCAGCCCCAGCATTTT	CAWTSGSQPQHF
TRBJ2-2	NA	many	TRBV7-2	TGTGCCAGCAGCTTTGGGACAAGGAGAGTCACCGGGGAGCTGTTTTTT	CASSFGTRRVTGELFF
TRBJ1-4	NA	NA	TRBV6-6	TGTGCCAGCACCGAATGGGCAACTAATGAAAAACTGTTTTTT	CASTEWATNEKLFF
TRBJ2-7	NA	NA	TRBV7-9	TGTGCCAGCAGCTTAGCGCGCTCAGGGCACGAGCAGTACTTC	CASSLARSGHEQYF
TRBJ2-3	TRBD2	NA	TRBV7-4	TGTGCCAGCAGCGTTGTTAGCGGGAGGGCTTCGGATACGCAGTATTTT	CASSVVSGRASDTQYF
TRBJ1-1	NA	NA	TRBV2	TGTGCCAGCAGTGAATCGGGGGTGGAAGCTTTCTTT	CASSESGVEAFF
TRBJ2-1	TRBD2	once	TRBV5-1	TGCGCCAGCAGCCCTATAGCGGGGGCCCCTTACAATGAGCAGTTCTTC	CASSPIAGAPYNEQFF
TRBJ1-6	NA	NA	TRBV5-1	TGCGCCAGCAGCTTGGCGGGCTATTCACCCCTCCACTTT	CASSLAGYSPLHF
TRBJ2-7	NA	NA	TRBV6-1	TGTGCCAGCACCGTACCTAACTACGAGCAGTACTTC	CASTVPNYEQYF
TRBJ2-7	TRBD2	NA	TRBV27	TGTGCCAGCAGTTTAATAGCGGGACCACCCTACGAGCAGTACTTC	CASSLIAGPPYEQYF
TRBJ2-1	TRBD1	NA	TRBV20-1	TGCAGTGCCCCCCGGGACAGTGTCTACAATGAGCAGTTCTTC	CSAPRDSVYNEQFF
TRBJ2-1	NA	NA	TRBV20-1	TGCAGTGCTAGACGTCCGGGACTCCTAGACAATGAGCAGTTCTTC	CSARRPGLLDNEQFF
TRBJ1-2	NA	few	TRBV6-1	TGTGCCAGCAGTGACTCTCTCTATGGCTACACCTTC	CASSDSLYGYTF
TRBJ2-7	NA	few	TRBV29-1	TGCAGCGTTGATGGGGGCTCCTACGAGCAGTACTTC	CSVDGGSYEQYF
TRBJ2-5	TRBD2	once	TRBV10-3	TGTGCCATCAGTGATCCTAGCGGGATTAGACAAGAGACCCAGTACTTC	CAISDPSGIRQETQYF
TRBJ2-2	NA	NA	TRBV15	TGTGCCACCAGCGGGGGGCGAGGAGCCGGGGAGCTGTTTTTT	CATSGGRGAGELFF
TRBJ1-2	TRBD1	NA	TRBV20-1	TGCAGTGCTGTGGACAGGGGGCTTGGCTACACCTTC	CSAVDRGLGYTF
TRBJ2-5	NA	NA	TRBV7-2	TGTGCCAGCACCGAAGGGGAGACCCAGTACTTC	CASTEGETQYF
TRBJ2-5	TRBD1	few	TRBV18	TGTGCCAGCTCACTTAAAGGGGGCCTTCAAGAGACCCAGTACTTC	CASSLKGGLQETQYF
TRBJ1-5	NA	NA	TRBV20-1	TGCAGTGCTTACCGAAGGGGAAGCAATCAGCCCCAGCATTTT	CSAYRRGSNQPQHF
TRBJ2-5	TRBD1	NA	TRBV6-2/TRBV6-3	TGTGCCACCAGGCGAGGAACAGGGGGGGAGACCCAGTACTTC	CATRRGTGGETQYF
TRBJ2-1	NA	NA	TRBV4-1	TGCGCCAGCAGTCGCCTACCCGGCGGTGAGCAGTTCTTC	CASSRLPGGEQFF
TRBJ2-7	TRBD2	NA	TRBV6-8	TGTGCCAGCAGTGACTCCGGACTAGCCCCCACGGGGGAGCAGTACTTC	CASSDSGLAPTGEQYF
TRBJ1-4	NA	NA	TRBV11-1	TGTGCCAGCAGCACAACTCGGACAGCAACTAATGAAAAACTGTTTTTT	CASSTTRTATNEKLFF
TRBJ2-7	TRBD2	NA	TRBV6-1	TGTGCCAGCAGTGTCGTAGGGACTAGTAGATCCTACGAGCAGTACTTC	CASSVVGTSRSYEQYF
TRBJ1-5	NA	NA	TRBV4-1	TGCGCCAGCAGCCAAGTACTAGGGAATATCAATCAGCCCCAGCATTTT	CASSQVLGNINQPQHF
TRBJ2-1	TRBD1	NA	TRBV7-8	TGTGCCAGCAGCTACAGGGGAGCCTTCTACAATGAGCAGTTCTTC	CASSYRGAFYNEQFF
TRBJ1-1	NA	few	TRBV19	TGTGCCAGTAGTATAGAATTAGGACAGACGAACACTGAAGCTTTCTTT	CASSIELGQTNTEAFF
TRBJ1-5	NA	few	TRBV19	TGTGCCAGTAGTGGACAGCATAGCAATCAGCCCCAGCATTTT	CASSGQHSNQPQHF
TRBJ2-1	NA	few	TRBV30	TGTGCCTGGACCCCTGGGCGGGACTTCTACAATGAGCAGTTCTTC	CAWTPGRDFYNEQFF
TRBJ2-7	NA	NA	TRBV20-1	TGCAGTGCTAGAGACCAGCGGGCCTCCTACGAGCAGTACTTC	CSARDQRASYEQYF
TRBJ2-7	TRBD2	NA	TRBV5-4	TGTGCCAGCAGCATTCTTCGCAGCGGGAGCTATGAGCAGTACTTC	CASSILRSGSYEQYF